Listed below are T cell receptor beta chains from one sample, sequenced in a study of T cell clones after liver transplantation. Generated by immunoSEQ multiplex PCR, the TCRdb table keeps only in-frame clones and is missing some. The repertoire holds tens of thousands of clones, 80% seen once, with approximately 0.77% in the top ten. This material consisted of CD4+ T cells from blood, taken 12 months after liver transplant. Every receptor here comes from a human patient who received a liver transplant. Part of the T cell pool may stem from the graft donor. Both conserved end residues are part of each CDR3. A D gene is named only where the DNA matches it firmly. A clone size is listed for some rows: how often the clone was seen (once, few, many), or a class if it is expanded.

clone size	D gene	V gene	J gene	CDR3 protein	CDR3 DNA
-	-	TRBV28	TRBJ2-7	CASSLSGTPYEQYF	TGTGCCAGCAGTTTATCTGGCACCCCCTACGAGCAGTACTTC
-	TRBD2	TRBV6-6	TRBJ2-3	CASSFPLAGGSDTQYF	TGTGCCAGCAGTTTTCCCCTAGCGGGAGGGTCGGATACGCAGTATTTT
-	-	TRBV5-6	TRBJ2-7	CASSNLAEQYF	TGTGCCAGCAGCAACTTAGCGGAGCAGTACTTC
-	TRBD1	TRBV25-1	TRBJ1-1	CASSPGQGYTEAFF	TGTGCCAGCAGTCCGGGACAGGGTTACACTGAAGCTTTCTTT
-	TRBD1	TRBV18	TRBJ2-7	CASSPLQGPASSYEQYF	TGTGCCAGCTCGCCCCTACAGGGGCCGGCAAGCTCCTACGAGCAGTACTTC
once	-	TRBV18	TRBJ1-5	CASSPGAGRNQPQHF	TGTGCCAGCTCACCAGGGGCAGGGAGGAATCAGCCCCAGCATTTT
-	-	TRBV19	TRBJ2-3	CASSMFGPSTDTQYF	TGTGCCAGTAGTATGTTTGGTCCAAGCACAGATACGCAGTATTTT
-	TRBD2	TRBV18	TRBJ2-4	CASSPLAGVDKNIQYF	TGTGCCAGCTCACCGCTAGCGGGAGTAGACAAAAACATTCAGTACTTC
once	TRBD2	TRBV13	TRBJ2-7	CASSISGAGRYEQYF	TGTGCCAGCAGCATTAGCGGGGCCGGGCGCTACGAGCAGTACTTC
-	TRBD2	TRBV7-2	TRBJ2-1	CASGPFSGEQFF	TGTGCCAGCGGACCTTTTAGCGGGGAGCAGTTCTTC
-	-	TRBV6-5	TRBJ1-1	CASSFKTARYTEAFF	TGTGCCAGCAGTTTCAAGACCGCGAGATACACTGAAGCTTTCTTT
once	TRBD1	TRBV28	TRBJ1-4	CASSLGDRDLEKLFF	TGTGCCAGCAGTTTAGGGGACAGGGATCTTGAAAAACTGTTTTTT
few	TRBD2	TRBV10-3	TRBJ2-7	CAISPGTSGSIYEQYF	TGTGCCATCAGTCCCGGGACTAGCGGGAGCATATACGAGCAGTACTTC
once	TRBD1	TRBV28	TRBJ1-3	CASSSGTGGLSGNTIYF	TGTGCCAGCAGTTCGGGGACAGGGGGTCTCTCTGGAAACACCATATATTTT
many	TRBD1	TRBV15	TRBJ1-2	CATSRGTGIFDGYTF	TGTGCCACCAGCAGAGGGACAGGAATCTTCGATGGCTACACCTTC
-	-	TRBV15	TRBJ2-2	CATSSEYTGELFF	TGTGCCACCAGCAGTGAGTACACCGGGGAGCTGTTTTTT
-	TRBD2	TRBV7-3	TRBJ2-1	CASRPLGGRANNEQFF	TGTGCCAGCAGACCCCTAGGCGGGAGGGCTAACAATGAGCAGTTCTTC
few	-	TRBV5-1	TRBJ2-5	CASSLSGAGGGETQYF	TGCGCCAGCAGCTTGTCGGGAGCTGGTGGGGGAGAGACCCAGTACTTC
few	TRBD1	TRBV7-8	TRBJ2-1	CASSARDRGLLRNEQFF	TGTGCCAGCAGCGCCCGGGACAGGGGACTTTTACGCAATGAGCAGTTCTTC
-	-	TRBV18	TRBJ2-7	CASSPRDRAKQYF	TGTGCCAGCTCACCTAGGGACCGGGCTAAGCAGTACTTC
-	-	TRBV7-9	TRBJ2-5	CASSLGGSAETQYF	TGTGCCAGCAGCTTAGGGGGAAGCGCAGAGACCCAGTACTTC
-	-	TRBV5-1	TRBJ2-1	CASILGTGTYNEQFF	TGCGCCAGCATATTAGGGACTGGCACCTACAATGAGCAGTTCTTC
-	-	TRBV5-1	TRBJ2-5	CASSAKQGVETQYF	TGCGCCAGCAGCGCGAAACAGGGAGTTGAGACCCAGTACTTC